What follows is one T cell receptor beta chain and its context. It was by two-round multiplex PCR that TCR beta CDR3 was amplified from genomic DNA. Each TRBV and TRBJ gene had its own primer in the first PCR round. TCRdb independently ran MiXCR on the multiplex PCR reads; one entry per CDR3 protein. The sample contains approximately 17,000 distinct CDR3 sequences, about 43% of which appear only once. This sample stems from a study of prognosis after radiotherapy for stage I lung cancer. From germline, CDR1 is SQVTM and CDR2 ANQGSEA. The CDR3 extends over 15 amino acids. The V and J ends lost 8 bases and 10 bases respectively, with 26 bases between them.

This TCR was recovered from a donor aged 50 or older with non-small cell lung cancer. The chain couples TRBV29-1 to TRBJ1-4; D uncertain. The sample was PBMCs, taken before or after stereotactic body radiation therapy (not recorded which). The DNA of the CDR3 is TGCAGCTTTCGAACCGTACAGCCCTTTGGAGGAAAACTGTTTTTT. Protein product: CSFRTVQPFGGKLFF.